Here is one T cell receptor (beta chain) with its context. This sample is drawn from a study of blood T cells in healthy people across ages. V lost 8 bases and J lost 0, with 12 bases in between. Germline V gene lookup returns CDR1 MDHEN and CDR2 SYDVKM. The CDR3 runs 14 residues. The authors ran a second PCR of roughly 6 to 12 cycles using a sample-barcoded 5' primer and a J-beta primer mix. Using its own MiXCR run on the 5' RACE reads, TCRdb lists one record per CDR3 protein. The sample has roughly 1.4 million distinct CDR3 sequences, approximately 59% seen once. The sequence came from a man younger than 30 in good health. The sequenced sample was blood. This rearrangement joins TRBV28 to TRBJ2-3; possible D gene TRBD2, 7 bases. The CDR3 protein is CASGRGASTDTQYF. The CDR3 bases are TGTGCCAGCGGCCGGGGGGCTAGCACAGATACGCAGTATTTT. Full variable domain (rest looked up from reference TRBV28 and TRBJ2-3): DVKVTQSSRYLVKRTGEKVFLECVQDMDHENMFWYRQDPGLGLRLIYFSYDVKMKEKGDIPEGYSVSREKKERFSLILESASTNQTSMYLCASGRGASTDTQYFGPGTRLTVL.